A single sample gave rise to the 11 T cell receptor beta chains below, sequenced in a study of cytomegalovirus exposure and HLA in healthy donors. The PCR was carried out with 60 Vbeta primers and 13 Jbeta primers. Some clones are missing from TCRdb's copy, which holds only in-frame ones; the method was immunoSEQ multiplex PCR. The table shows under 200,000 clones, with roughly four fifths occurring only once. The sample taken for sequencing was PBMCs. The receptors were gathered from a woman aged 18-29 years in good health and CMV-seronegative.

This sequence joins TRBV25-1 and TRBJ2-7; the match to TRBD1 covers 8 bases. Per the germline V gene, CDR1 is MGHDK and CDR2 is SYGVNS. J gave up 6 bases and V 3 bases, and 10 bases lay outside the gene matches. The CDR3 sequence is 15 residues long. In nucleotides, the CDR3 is TGTGCCAGCAGTGAGTCCGGACAGGGTCCCGGCGAGCAGTACTTC. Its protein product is CASSESGQGPGEQYF.

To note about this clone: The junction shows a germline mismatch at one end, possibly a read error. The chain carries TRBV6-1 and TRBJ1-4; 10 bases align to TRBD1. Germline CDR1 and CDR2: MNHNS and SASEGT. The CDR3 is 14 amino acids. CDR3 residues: CASSPGQGFEKPFF. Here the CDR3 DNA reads TGTGCCAGCAGCCCGGGACAGGGGTTTGAAAAACCGTTTTTT.

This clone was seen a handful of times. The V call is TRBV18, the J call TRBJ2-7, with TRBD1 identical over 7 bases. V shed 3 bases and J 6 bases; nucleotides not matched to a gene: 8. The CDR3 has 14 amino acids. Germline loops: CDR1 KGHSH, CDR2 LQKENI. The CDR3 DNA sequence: TGTGCCAGCTCACCTCCGACAGGGATGGGCGAGCAGTACTTC. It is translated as CASSPPTGMGEQYF.

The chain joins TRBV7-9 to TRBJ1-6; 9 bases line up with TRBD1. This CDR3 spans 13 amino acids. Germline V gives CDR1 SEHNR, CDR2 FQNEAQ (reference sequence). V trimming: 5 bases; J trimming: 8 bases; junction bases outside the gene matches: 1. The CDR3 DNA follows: TGTGCCAGCAGCAGGACAGGGGATTCACCCCTCCACTTT. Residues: CASSRTGDSPLHF.

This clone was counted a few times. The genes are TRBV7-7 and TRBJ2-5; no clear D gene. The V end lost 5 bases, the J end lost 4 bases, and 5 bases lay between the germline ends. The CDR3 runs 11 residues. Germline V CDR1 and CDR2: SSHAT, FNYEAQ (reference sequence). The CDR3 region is CASSPGETQYF. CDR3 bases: TGTGCCAGCAGCCCCGGAGAGACCCAGTACTTC.

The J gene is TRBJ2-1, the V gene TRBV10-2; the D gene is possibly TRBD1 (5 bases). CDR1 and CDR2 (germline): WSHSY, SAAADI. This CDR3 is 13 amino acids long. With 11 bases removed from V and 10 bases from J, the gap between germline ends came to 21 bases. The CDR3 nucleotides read TGCGCCGTCCTTCCCAGGGTTATTGGGGAGCAGTTCTTC. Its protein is CAVLPRVIGEQFF.

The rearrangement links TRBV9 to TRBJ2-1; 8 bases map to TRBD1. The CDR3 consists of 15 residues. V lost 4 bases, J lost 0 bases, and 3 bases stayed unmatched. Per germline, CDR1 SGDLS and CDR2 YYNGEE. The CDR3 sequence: CASSKTGDSYNEQFF. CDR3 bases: TGTGCCAGCAGCAAGACAGGGGACTCCTACAATGAGCAGTTCTTC.

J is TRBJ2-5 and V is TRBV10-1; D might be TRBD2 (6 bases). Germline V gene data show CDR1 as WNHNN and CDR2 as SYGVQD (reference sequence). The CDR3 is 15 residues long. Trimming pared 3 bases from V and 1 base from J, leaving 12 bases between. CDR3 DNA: TGCGCCAGCAGTGAAGGGTCGGGGGTCCAAGAGACCCAGTACTTC. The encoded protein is CASSEGSGVQETQYF.

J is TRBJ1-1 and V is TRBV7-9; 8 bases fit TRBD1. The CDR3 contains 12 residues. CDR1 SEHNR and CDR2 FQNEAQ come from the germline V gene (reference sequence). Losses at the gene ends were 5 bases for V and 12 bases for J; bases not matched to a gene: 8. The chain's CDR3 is CASSLPGQVPFF. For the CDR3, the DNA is TGTGCCAGCAGCCTACCGGGACAGGTTCCTTTCTTT. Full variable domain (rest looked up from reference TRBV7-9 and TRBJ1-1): DTGVSQNPRHKITKRGQNVTFRCDPISEHNRLYWYRQTLGQGPEFLTYFQNEAQLEKSRLLSDRFSAERPKGSFSTLEIQRTEQGDSAMYLCASSLPGQVPFFGQGTRLTVV.

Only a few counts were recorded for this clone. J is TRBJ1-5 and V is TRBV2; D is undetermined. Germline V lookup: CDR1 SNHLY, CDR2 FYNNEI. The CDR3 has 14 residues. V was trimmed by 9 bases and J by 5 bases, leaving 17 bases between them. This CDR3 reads CASLRIRGDQPQHF. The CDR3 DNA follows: TGTGCCAGTTTACGGATCCGGGGAGATCAGCCCCAGCATTTT.

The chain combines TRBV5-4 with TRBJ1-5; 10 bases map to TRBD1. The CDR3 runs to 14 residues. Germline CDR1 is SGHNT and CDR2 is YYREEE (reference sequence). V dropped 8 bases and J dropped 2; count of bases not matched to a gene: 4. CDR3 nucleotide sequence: TGTGCCAGGGACAGGGGGACGGGCAATCAGCCCCAGCATTTT. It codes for CARDRGTGNQPQHF.